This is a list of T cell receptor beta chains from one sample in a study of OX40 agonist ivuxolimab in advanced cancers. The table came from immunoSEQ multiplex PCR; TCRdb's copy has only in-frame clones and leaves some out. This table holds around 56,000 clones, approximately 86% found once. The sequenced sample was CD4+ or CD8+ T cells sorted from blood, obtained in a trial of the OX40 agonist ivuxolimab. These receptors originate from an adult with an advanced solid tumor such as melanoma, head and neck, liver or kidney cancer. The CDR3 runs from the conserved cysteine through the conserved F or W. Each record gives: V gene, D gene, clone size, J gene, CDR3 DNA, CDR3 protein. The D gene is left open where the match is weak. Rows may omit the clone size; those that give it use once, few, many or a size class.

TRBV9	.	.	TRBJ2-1	TGTGCCAGCAGCGTAGATTGGCAGGGTATTTATGAGCAGTTCTTC	CASSVDWQGIYEQFF
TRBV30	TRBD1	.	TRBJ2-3	TGTGCCTGGAGCGGGACAGAATCGAGAGCTAGCACAGATACGCAGTATTTT	CAWSGTESRASTDTQYF
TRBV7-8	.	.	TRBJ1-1	TGTGCCAGCAGCTTGACGACAGTGAACACTGAAGCTTTCTTT	CASSLTTVNTEAFF
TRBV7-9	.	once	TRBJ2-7	TGTGCCAGCAGCTTAATCGACGAGCAGTACTTC	CASSLIDEQYF
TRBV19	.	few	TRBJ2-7	TGTGCCAGTAGTATAGTAGGCAGCCACATCTACGAGCAGTACTTC	CASSIVGSHIYEQYF
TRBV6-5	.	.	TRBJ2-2	TGTGCCAGTTACTACACCGGGGAGCTGTTTTTT	CASYYTGELFF
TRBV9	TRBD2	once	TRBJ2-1	TGTGCCAGCAGCGTCTATCTAGCGGGAGATCTCAATGAGCAGTTCTTC	CASSVYLAGDLNEQFF
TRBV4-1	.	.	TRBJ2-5	TGCGCCAGCAGCCAAGATCCAACAGGGACCTTCCAAGAGACCCAGTACTTC	CASSQDPTGTFQETQYF
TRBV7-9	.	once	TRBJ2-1	TGTGCCAGCAGCTCCGGGGACTACAATGAGCAGTTCTTC	CASSSGDYNEQFF
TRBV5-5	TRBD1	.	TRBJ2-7	TGTGCCAGCAGCTTGGGGACAGGGGGCAACGAGCAGTACTTC	CASSLGTGGNEQYF
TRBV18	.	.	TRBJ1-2	TGTGCCAGCTACGGCCCGGACTCTGGCTACACCTTC	CASYGPDSGYTF
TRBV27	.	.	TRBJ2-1	TGTGCCAGCAGTTTTTCATTCTACAATGAGCAGTTCTTC	CASSFSFYNEQFF
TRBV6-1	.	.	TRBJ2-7	TGTGCCAGCAGTGATTTCGCCCACGAGCAGTACTTC	CASSDFAHEQYF
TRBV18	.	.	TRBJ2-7	TGTGCCAGCTCAAGAACCGGGACCCCGATGGGCGTCTACGAGCAGTACTTC	CASSRTGTPMGVYEQYF
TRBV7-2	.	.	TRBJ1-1	TGTGCCAGCAGCTTAGCGTCTGCAGGGGACGTTTTAATGAACACTGAAGCTTTCTTT	CASSLASAGDVLMNTEAFF
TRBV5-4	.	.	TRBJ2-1	TGTGCCAGCAGCTTTGGGACGCTCTACAATGAGCAGTTCTTC	CASSFGTLYNEQFF
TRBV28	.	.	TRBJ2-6	TGTGCCAGCAGTTTAGGGCTAGTCGAGAACTCTGGGGCCAACGTCCTGACTTTC	CASSLGLVENSGANVLTF
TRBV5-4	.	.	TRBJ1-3	TGTGCCAGCAGCTTGGGGCAGGGAGCCGGAAACACCATATATTTT	CASSLGQGAGNTIYF
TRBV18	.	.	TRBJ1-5	TGTGCCAGCTCACCGTCCATTTTGACTGAACAGCCCCAGCATTTT	CASSPSILTEQPQHF
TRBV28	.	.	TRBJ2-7	TGTGCCAGCAGTTTCTTGGGTGGCGAGCAGTACTTC	CASSFLGGEQYF
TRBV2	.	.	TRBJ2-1	TGTGCCAGCAGTGGTAGGGACGGATGGAATGAGCAGTTCTTC	CASSGRDGWNEQFF
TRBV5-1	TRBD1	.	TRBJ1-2	TGCGCCAGCAGCTCGGACGGGGACAGGGGCTTTGACTATGGCTACACCTTC	CASSSDGDRGFDYGYTF
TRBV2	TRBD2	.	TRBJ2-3	TGTGCCAGCGAGGGACTAGCGGGGGAGGATACGCAGTATTTT	CASEGLAGEDTQYF
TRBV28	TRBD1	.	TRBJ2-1	TGTGCCAGCAGTCCAGGGGGCTTTATCGACAATGAGCAGTTCTTC	CASSPGGFIDNEQFF
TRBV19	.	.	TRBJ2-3	TGTGCCAGTATAGGGACAAAAAGCACAGATACGCAGTATTTT	CASIGTKSTDTQYF
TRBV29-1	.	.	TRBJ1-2	TGCAGCGTCCAACATCCTGGCTATGGCTACACCTTC	CSVQHPGYGYTF
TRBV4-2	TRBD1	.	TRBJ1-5	TGTGCCAGCAGCCAAGAAGGGTCCGGACAGGGTCATCAGCCCCAGCATTTT	CASSQEGSGQGHQPQHF
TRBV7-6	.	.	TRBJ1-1	TGTGCCAGCAGCTTAGCGCTGGGGCAGTATAGCGAAGCTTTCTTT	CASSLALGQYSEAFF
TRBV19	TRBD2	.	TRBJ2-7	TGTGCCAGCAGCGGGGCCGTCTCCTACGAGCAGTACTTC	CASSGAVSYEQYF
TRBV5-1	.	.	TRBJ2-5	TGCGCCAGCAGCTCGTTTGGTGGCCAAGAGACCCAGTACTTC	CASSSFGGQETQYF
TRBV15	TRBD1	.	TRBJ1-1	TGTGCCACCAGCAGAGGTGCAGGGGGTTTCACTGAAGCTTTCTTT	CATSRGAGGFTEAFF
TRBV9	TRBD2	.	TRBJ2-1	TGTGCCAGCAGCCTGGGACTAGCTTATGAGCAGTTCTTC	CASSLGLAYEQFF
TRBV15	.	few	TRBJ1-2	TGTGCCACCAGCTCTCAAACCTGGACGGGTAGTGGCTACACCTTC	CATSSQTWTGSGYTF